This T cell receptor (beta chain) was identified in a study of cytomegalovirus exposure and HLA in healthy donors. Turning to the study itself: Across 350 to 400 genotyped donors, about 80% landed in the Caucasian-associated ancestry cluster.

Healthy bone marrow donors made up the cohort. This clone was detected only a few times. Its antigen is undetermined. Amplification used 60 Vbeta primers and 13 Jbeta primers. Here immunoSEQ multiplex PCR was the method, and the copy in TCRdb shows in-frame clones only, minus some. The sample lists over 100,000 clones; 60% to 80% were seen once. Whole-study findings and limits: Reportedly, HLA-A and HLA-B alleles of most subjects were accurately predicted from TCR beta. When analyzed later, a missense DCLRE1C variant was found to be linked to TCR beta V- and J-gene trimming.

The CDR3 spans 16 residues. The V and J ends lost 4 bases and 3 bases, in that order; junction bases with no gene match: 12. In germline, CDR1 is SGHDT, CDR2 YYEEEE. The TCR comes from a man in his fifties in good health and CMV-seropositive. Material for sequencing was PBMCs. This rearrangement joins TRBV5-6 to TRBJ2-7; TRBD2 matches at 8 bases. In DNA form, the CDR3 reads TGTGCCAGCAGCCCGATTCGAGCGGGAGCCCTCTACGAGCAGTACTTC. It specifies CASSPIRAGALYEQYF.